The present T cell receptor beta chain was sequenced within a study of blood T cell repertoires in COVID-19. In germline, CDR1 is SGHDN, CDR2 FVKESK. The CDR3 sequence is 13 residues long. Trimming at V came to 3 bases and at J to 8 bases, leaving 6 bases not matched to a gene. TCRdb's table, derived via immunoSEQ multiplex PCR, lists solely in-frame clones and lacks some. The data contain 95,000 to 120,000 clones, just over 85% of them singletons. Details on this clone: Within the sample, other DNA sequences also encode this same CDR3.

The sequence was obtained from a human donor in a cohort sampled during active COVID-19. The chain combines TRBV14 with TRBJ1-2; 7 bases match TRBD1. Sequences were obtained from peripheral blood. CDR3 DNA sequence: TGTGCCAGCAGCCAGGACAGGACGAGGGGCTACACCTTC. Amino acid sequence: CASSQDRTRGYTF. Using reference TRBV14 and TRBJ1-2 for the parts outside the CDR3, the full variable domain is EAGVTQFPSHSVIEKGQTVTLRCDPISGHDNLYWYRRVMGKEIKFLLHFVKESKQDESGMPNNRFLAERTGGTYSTLKVQPAELEDSGVYFCASSQDRTRGYTFGSGTRLTVV.